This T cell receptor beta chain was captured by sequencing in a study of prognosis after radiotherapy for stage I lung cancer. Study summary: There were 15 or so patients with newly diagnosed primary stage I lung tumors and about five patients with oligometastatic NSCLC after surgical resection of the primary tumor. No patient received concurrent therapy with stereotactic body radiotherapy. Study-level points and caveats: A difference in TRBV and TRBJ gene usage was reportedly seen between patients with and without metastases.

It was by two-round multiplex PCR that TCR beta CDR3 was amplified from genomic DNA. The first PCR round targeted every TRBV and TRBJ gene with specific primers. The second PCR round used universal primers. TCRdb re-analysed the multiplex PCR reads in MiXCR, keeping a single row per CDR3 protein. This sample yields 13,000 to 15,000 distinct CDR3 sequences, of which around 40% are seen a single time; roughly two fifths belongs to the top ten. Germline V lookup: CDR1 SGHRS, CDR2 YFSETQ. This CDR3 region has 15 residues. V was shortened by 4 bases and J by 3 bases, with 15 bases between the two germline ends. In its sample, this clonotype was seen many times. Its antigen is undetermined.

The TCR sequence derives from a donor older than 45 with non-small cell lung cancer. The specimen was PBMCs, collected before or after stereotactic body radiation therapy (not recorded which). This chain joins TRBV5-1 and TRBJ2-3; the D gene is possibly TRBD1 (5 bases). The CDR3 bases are TGCGCCAGCAGCCCCTGGCAGGGCCGGACAGATACGCAGTATTTT. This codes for CASSPWQGRTDTQYF.